The rows below give T cell receptor beta chains drawn from one sample of a study of T cell responses to AZD1222 COVID-19 vaccine. Data came from immunoSEQ multiplex PCR; TCRdb stores just in-frame clones and leaves some out. The sample shows some 150,000 clones, 87% of them seen only once. Sample: peripheral blood, taken 28 days after the second AZD1222 dose. The receptors here all came from an adult who received the AZD1222 COVID-19 vaccine. CDR3s include the opening cysteine and the closing phenylalanine or tryptophan. Fields, in order: J gene, V gene, CDR3 protein.

TRBJ2-7 TRBV28 CASSFDRAYEQYF
TRBJ1-5 TRBV12-3/TRBV12-4 CASSPDLVQPQHF
TRBJ2-1 TRBV20-1 CSARDTSGQFF
TRBJ1-4 TRBV30 CAWRGGREKLFF
TRBJ1-1 TRBV19 CASTRRTGVPTEAFF
TRBJ2-7 TRBV2 CASSLKTGGQYEQYF
TRBJ1-1 TRBV19 CASRGGLWGEAFF
TRBJ2-7 TRBV23-1 CATSVDIIYEQYF
TRBJ2-1 TRBV6-4 CASSPGTGGNEQFF
TRBJ2-2 TRBV4-1 CASSRSGGQGAPGELFF
TRBJ1-2 TRBV28 CASSQVYGYTF
TRBJ2-3 TRBV11-2 CASSPVDTQYF
TRBJ1-5 TRBV24-1 CATSGGVGNQPQHF
TRBJ1-1 TRBV28 CASRLQGARTEAFF
TRBJ1-2 TRBV18 CASSPQGRTGVDYGYTF
TRBJ2-5 TRBV27 CASSLRGGSTFQETQYF
TRBJ2-4 TRBV12-5 CASAPMRGTIQYF
TRBJ2-5 TRBV11-2 CASSLGLAEAQYF
TRBJ1-1 TRBV5-1 CASSRVTGVYTEAFF